These 22 T cell receptor beta chains came from one sample sequenced in a study of shared clonotypes between healthy human individuals. TCRdb's table, derived via immunoSEQ multiplex PCR, lists solely in-frame clones and lacks some. In the table there are some 2,100,000 clones, 93% of which are singletons. The naive CD8 fraction comprised CD45RO-negative cells positively selected for CCR7 and excluded terminally differentiated effector memory CD45RA+ cells. Sequencing was carried out using naive CD8+ T cells from PBMCs. The receptor source for this set is a man younger than 30 in good health. Some clones in this sample may be carry-over from other donors' samples.

This clone was seen once. The genes are TRBV27 and TRBJ2-1; D gene uncertain. Germline CDR1 is MNHEY and CDR2 is SMNVEV (reference sequence). This CDR3 comprises 12 residues. Trimming left V 4 bases short and J 5 bases short, with 6 bases between. The CDR3 region is CASSSANNEQFF. CDR3 DNA sequence: TGTGCCAGCAGTTCGGCGAACAATGAGCAGTTCTTC.

The chain has TRBV5-1 and TRBJ2-2; D unresolved. Germline CDR1 SGHRS, CDR2 YFSETQ. Trimming cost V 2 bases and J 0 bases, with 11 bases left between them. This CDR3 is built from 16 residues. CDR3 in DNA: TGCGCCAGCAGCTTCGCCAGAACTACGAACACCGGGGAGCTGTTTTTT. This gives the protein CASSFARTTNTGELFF.

This sequence joins TRBV27 and TRBJ2-7; 9 nucleotides match TRBD2. The germline gives CDR1 MNHEY, CDR2 SMNVEV (reference sequence). The CDR3 contains 17 residues. V shed 5 bases, J shed 2 bases, and the junction held 13 bases outside the gene matches. CDR3 amino acids: CASSPIRVAGVAYEQYF. As DNA, the CDR3 is TGTGCCAGCAGTCCCATCCGGGTAGCGGGAGTCGCCTACGAGCAGTACTTC.

For this clone: This may come from a read error, since a much larger clone is one base off. Additional DNA sequences in this sample encode the identical CDR3. The chain recombines TRBV28 with TRBJ2-7; D unclear. The V end lost 6 bases, the J end lost 1 base, and 4 bases lay between the germline ends. The germline CDR1 and CDR2 sequences are MDHEN and SYDVKM. This CDR3 comprises 11 residues. The CDR3 bases are TGTGCCAGCAGCTCATCCTACGAGCAGTACTTC. Its protein product is CASSSSYEQYF.

This clone was seen a handful of times. The V call is TRBV4-1, the J call TRBJ1-2, with TRBD1 identical over 8 bases. Trimming cost V 10 bases and J 4 bases; bases outside gene matches: 20. From germline, CDR1 is MGHRA and CDR2 YSYEKL. The length of the CDR3 is 17 residues. Here the CDR3 DNA reads TGCGCCACCCAGCCAAGGTCGACAGGGGAAAGTGGCTATGGCTACACCTTC. Encoded protein: CATQPRSTGESGYGYTF.

The chain combines TRBV7-7 with TRBJ1-3, with unresolved D. V was pared by 5 bases and J by 0 bases, with 23 bases between. The CDR3 runs to 19 residues. Germline CDR1 SSHAT, CDR2 FNYEAQ (reference sequence). In DNA form, the CDR3 reads TGTGCCAGCAGCCCCCGGCTTGCTGGTGAACCGAGCTCTGGAAACACCATATATTTT. Translating it yields CASSPRLAGEPSSGNTIYF.

The V and J genes are TRBV27 and TRBJ2-7; the match to TRBD2 covers 12 bases. J lost 5 bases, V lost 3 bases, and 5 bases had no gene match. Germline V gene sequence: CDR1 MNHEY, CDR2 SMNVEV (reference sequence). This CDR3 region has 15 residues. CDR3 residues: CASSFRTSGTHEQYF. DNA for the CDR3: TGTGCCAGCAGTTTTCGGACTAGCGGGACGCACGAGCAGTACTTC.

The chain is built from TRBV7-2 and TRBJ2-3, with unresolved D. CDR3 length: 16 residues. The germline V gene has CDR1 SGHTA and CDR2 FQGNSA. Trimming took 5 bases from V and 0 from J, leaving 15 bases between them. The CDR3 coding sequence is TGTGCCAGCAGCCGTTGGGGTAGTGGTAGCACAGATACGCAGTATTTT. Translated: CASSRWGSGSTDTQYF.

The rearrangement links TRBV28 to TRBJ2-5; TRBD2 matches at 7 bases. The CDR3 runs 16 residues. The trim removed 1 base at V and 3 bases at J, leaving 8 bases unmatched. CDR1 and CDR2 from the germline V gene are MDHEN and SYDVKM. The CDR3 sequence: CASSLLASGEEETQYF. The CDR3 nucleotides are TGTGCCAGCAGTTTATTGGCCAGCGGGGAAGAAGAGACCCAGTACTTC.

The chain is built from TRBV5-4 and TRBJ1-1; 10 bases are a match to TRBD1. The trim removed 4 bases at V and 6 bases at J, leaving 6 bases unmatched. From germline, CDR1 is SGHNT and CDR2 YYREEE (reference sequence). The CDR3 runs 14 residues. CDR3 nucleotide sequence: TGTGCCAGCAGCGTGGACAGGGGGAGCGCTGAAGCTTTCTTT. As protein: CASSVDRGSAEAFF.

The rearrangement links TRBV25-1 to TRBJ2-5; possibly TRBD1 for D (5 bases). Trimming took 6 bases from V and 5 from J, leaving 10 bases between them. The CDR3 has 12 residues. Looked up from germline, CDR1 is MGHDK and CDR2 is SYGVNS. The DNA of the CDR3 is TGTGCCAGCAGGGGGCGCAGGGAGACCCAGTACTTC. This gives the protein CASRGRRETQYF.

The chain joins TRBV10-3 to TRBJ1-1, with a tentative D call TRBD1 (6 bases). Looked up from germline, CDR1 is ENHRY and CDR2 is SYGVKD. The CDR3 has 14 amino acids. Deletions cut 8 bases from V and 1 base from J, with 14 bases between. The CDR3 is CAISGDTPNTEAFF. CDR3 in DNA: TGTGCCATCTCCGGGGACACGCCGAACACTGAAGCTTTCTTT.

This chain joins TRBV12-2 and TRBJ2-7; the table's D gene call, TRBD2, was not cross checked with the DNA. TRBV12-2 corresponds to a pseudogene. The CDR3 sequence is 15 residues long. The CDR3 region has the DNA TGTGCAAGTCGCGACGGGACTAGTTCCTCCTACGAGCAGTACTTC. It codes for CASRDGTSSSYEQYF.

V usage is TRBV9 and J usage is TRBJ2-7; 9 nucleotides line up with TRBD2. The germline V gene encodes CDR1 SGDLS and CDR2 YYNGEE. V was clipped by 0 bases and J by 2 bases; unmatched bases: 6. The length of the CDR3 is 16 residues. The CDR3 nucleotides read TGTGCCAGCAGCGTAGTCGGTAGCGGGAGCGCCTACGAGCAGTACTTC. Amino acids: CASSVVGSGSAYEQYF.

The genes are TRBV9 and TRBJ2-1; D is unresolved. The germline gives CDR1 SGDLS, CDR2 YYNGEE. V was trimmed by 0 bases and J by 3 bases, leaving 13 bases between them. The CDR3 consists of 16 residues. The CDR3 nucleotides are TGTGCCAGCAGCGTAGGAGGCGGAATAAACTACAATGAGCAGTTCTTC. It translates to CASSVGGGINYNEQFF.

The V call is TRBV5-1, the J call TRBJ2-3; no reliable D call. Germline V gene sequence: CDR1 SGHRS, CDR2 YFSETQ. Trimming removed 4 bases at V and 0 bases at J, with 15 bases between. CDR3 length: 16 residues. The CDR3: CASSLRTKASTDTQYF. The DNA of the CDR3 is TGCGCCAGCAGCCTACGGACCAAAGCTAGCACAGATACGCAGTATTTT.

The chain joins TRBV2 to TRBJ2-3, with D possibly matching TRBD1 (6 bases). Germline assignment: CDR1 SNHLY and CDR2 FYNNEI. V was cut by 3 bases and J by 0 bases, with 16 bases left in between. The CDR3 has 17 residues. CDR3 coding DNA: TGTGCCAGCAGTGATGGGATAACGGACAGTAGCACAGATACGCAGTATTTT. Protein sequence: CASSDGITDSSTDTQYF.

This clone was seen once. CDR3 protein: CASSLASRNEAFF. CDR3 in DNA: TGTGCCAGCAGCTTAGCTAGTCGGAACGAAGCTTTCTTT. The chain combines TRBV7-9 with TRBJ1-1; the D is unclear. CDR1 SEHNR and CDR2 FQNEAQ come from the germline V gene (reference sequence). The CDR3 contains 13 residues. Trimming removed 0 bases from V and 8 bases from J, with 10 bases in between.

This clone has a single count. V usage is TRBV6-1 and J usage is TRBJ2-1; possible D gene TRBD2, 5 bases. V dropped 5 bases and J dropped 5 bases, with 16 bases sitting between them. The V gene's germline CDR1 is MNHNS and CDR2 SASEGT. This CDR3 is built from 15 residues. The CDR3 spells CASSPGNSPHNEQFF. For the CDR3, the DNA is TGTGCCAGCAGTCCGGGGAACTCCCCGCACAATGAGCAGTTCTTC.

The V call is TRBV15, the J call TRBJ2-3; 7 positions match TRBD1. V lost 2 bases and J lost 3; bases outside the gene matches: 5. This CDR3 region has 15 residues. CDR1 is LNHNV, CDR2 YYDKDF, per germline (reference sequence). Written as DNA, the CDR3 is TGTGCCACCAGCAGACGGACAGGTATTACAGATACGCAGTATTTT. It is translated as CATSRRTGITDTQYF. Full variable domain (rest looked up from reference TRBV15 and TRBJ2-3): DAMVIQNPRYQVTQFGKPVTLSCSQTLNHNVMYWYQQKSSQAPKLLFHYYDKDFNNEADTPDNFQSRRPNTSFCFLDIRSPGLGDTAMYLCATSRRTGITDTQYFGPGTRLTVL.

The CDR3 DNA follows: TGTGCCAGCAGCTTAAACGTGGGTTATGGCTACACCTTC. Translation: CASSLNVGYGYTF. J is TRBJ1-2 and V is TRBV7-8, with D uncertain. Germline V gives CDR1 SGHVS, CDR2 FQNEAQ. CDR3 length: 13 amino acids. V lost 2 bases to trimming and J lost 5 bases, with 9 bases between them.

In the case of this clone: At the DNA level, this CDR3 is encoded by other sequences in the same sample as well. The chain uses TRBV9 and TRBJ2-6; no firm D call. The CDR3 sequence is 13 residues long. V lost 0 bases and J lost 4, with 2 bases in between. The V gene's germline CDR1 is SGDLS and CDR2 YYNGEE. CDR3 loop: CASSVGGANVLTF. In nucleotides, the CDR3 is TGTGCCAGCAGCGTAGGCGGGGCCAACGTCCTGACTTTC.